This T cell receptor beta chain was sequenced for a study of cytomegalovirus exposure and HLA in healthy donors (dated by TCRdb to about 2017). Regarding the research as a whole: An earlier analysis of 587 of the donors reported approximately 260 Gb of sequence data and 95 million to 140 million unique TCR beta sequences obtained from some 200 million T cells. An early release that covered 500 to 800 HLA-typed donors contained approximately 300 gigabases of sequencing data and tens of millions of unique TCR sequences. Of the roughly 400 genotyped donors, approximately 83% fell in the genetic ancestry cluster associated with self-reported Caucasian donors. The study was designed to test whether signatures of past pathogen exposure could be identified by cataloging public T cell receptors. The study profiled the T cell repertoires of 500 to 800 subjects by immunosequencing and related them to cytomegalovirus serostatus. Besides the first cohort of around 700 subjects, a separate validation cohort made up of over 95 different subjects was used. To predict cytomegalovirus infection status, the study brought together high-throughput TCR immunosequencing, statistical association of individual TCRs with disease status, and machine learning. To study patterns of TCR occurrence, a later analysis re-analyzed previously published TCR beta repertoires from 650 to 750 donors and added high-resolution HLA genotyping. In the later analysis, no new phenotypic data were used to find candidate immune exposures; instead, reliance was placed on TCR beta sequences and their occurrence across donors. An earlier analysis of several hundred of the donors applied high-throughput TCR beta sequencing to assess whether each TCR beta V gene segment acted as functional or pseudogenic. Donor age, sex, ethnicity and CMV serostatus were compiled together with the repertoire data. Genome-wide SNP genotypes for about 60% of the 666 donors were used in a later genetic analysis, which treated that subset as a discovery cohort. All discovery cohort repertoires had been generated on a single sequencing platform. Both class I and class II loci were covered by HLA typing, at four-digit resolution. The number of typed donors differed by locus: roughly 629-630 for A, B, C, DRB1 and DQB1; 500 to 550 for DQA1; 606 for DPA1; and 400 to 480 for DPB1. Four or five DR-DQ haplotypes were handled as single units for association and clustering, since linkage in the cohort was strong. Among 300 to 500 genotyped donors of the cohort, an average of approximately 200,000 unique TCR beta nucleotide sequences was sequenced per donor, of which about 18% were non-productive.

The cohort was made up of 650 to 700 healthy bone marrow donors. At the time of sampling, every cohort member was nominally healthy, though immune exposures that went unrecorded were likely present. The donor tested CMV seropositive, placing the donor among the 290 or so seropositive members of the cohort. Each donor provided a peripheral blood sample, and peripheral blood mononuclear cells were used for TCR beta sequencing. Genomic DNA was extracted from the blood cell samples with the Qiagen DNeasy Blood Extraction Kit. The full study reports these points: The classifier was reported to diagnose cytomegalovirus status with high specificity and sensitivity in both the original and validation cohorts. Because some donors lacked HLA typing at each locus, the association tests relied only on the typed subset. Across donors, most TCR sequences were observed very rarely, whereas some public TCRs were present in many individuals. In this cohort, only TCR beta chains were sequenced, and detectable features were limited by the absence of alpha or paired-chain data. Several of the top co-occurrence clusters appeared to be linked to parvovirus B19, influenza, CMV and Epstein-Barr virus, according to a later analysis. V-gene and J-gene trimming of TCR beta chains was associated with a missense DCLRE1C variant in a later genetic analysis, and the association was replicated in an independent cohort. An earlier analysis of approximately 600 of the donors showed that most TCR beta V segments appeared in productive rearrangements either about 87% or about 30% of the time, which broadly matched IMGT annotations. Because counts were too low, seventeen rarely observed V segments, including chromosome 9 orphons, were left out of the earlier analysis of a few hundred of the donors. A later analysis found that TCR association rates varied across HLA loci, with DRB1 alleles showing the most associated TCRs and HLA-C alleles the fewest. Some IMGT-functional V segments, including TRBV6-2 and TRBV6-3, could not be told apart with the 87-base-pair reads, so those segments were excluded. Linkage disequilibrium might explain the correlated functional status among segregating V segments, but an unknown experimental factor could not be ruled out. Sequencing depth was assumed to be roughly uniform across donors in the presence/absence analyses, though that assumption may not hold. In vitro tests confirmed that a few of the cytomegalovirus-associated TCR beta chains recognize cytomegalovirus antigens. In a later analysis, HLA-associated TCR beta chains showed more clonal expansion and lower generation probabilities than non-associated chains that were equally common. Most CMV-associated TCR beta chains appeared to be HLA-restricted in a later analysis, and the HLA associations seemed to be driven largely by CMV exposure. According to the authors, the approach could potentially be generalized to other disease states and immunological phenotypes. Strong co-occurrence of HLA alleles, especially DR and DQ, made assigning TCR associations to individual alleles difficult. Specific HLA alleles were associated with about 17,000 TCR beta sequences at a false discovery rate of 0.05 in a later analysis. A cluster of highly shared sequence variants was judged likely to represent a technical artifact of the sequencing pipeline. The only immune exposure information available for the cohort was CMV serostatus. The study gave a list of around 170 TCR beta chains associated with cytomegalovirus. Compared with the roughly 670-donor mean, donors in an Asian-associated ancestry cluster had fewer N-insertions in productive TCRs, according to a later genetic analysis. A further reported finding was that TCR beta sequences accurately predicted the HLA-A and HLA-B alleles for most subjects in the first cohort.

Of note for this clone: This receptor's antigen is unknown. The record has no base qualities; no much larger clone is one base away.

Library prep was done by the immunoSEQ multiplex PCR assay. A mixture of 60 forward primers for TCR Vbeta segments and 13 reverse primers for TCR Jbeta segments was used in the multiplex PCR. A multiplex PCR assay on genomic DNA amplified the CDR3 region of rearranged TCR beta genes. The Illumina HiSeq System was used to sequence the amplified TCR beta libraries as 87-base-pair reads. Concerning the study's data processing: A later analysis tallied 75 million to 95 million unique TCR beta chains across the 550 to 850 repertoires, and 10 million to 11 million of those chains were shared by two or more donors. Raw reads were error-corrected and collapsed into unique sequences with a nearest-neighbor algorithm that merged closely related sequences to remove PCR and sequencing errors. CDR3 sequences were aligned to IMGT reference sequences to assign V, D and J gene segments. For a sequence to be retained, a match of at least six nucleotides was required to both a V gene segment and a J gene segment. Rearrangements were classified as productive when the CDR3 lacked stop codons and remained in frame with V and J, and all other rearrangements were classified as non-productive. Following IMGT convention, CDR3 was defined as the stretch from the second conserved V-encoded cysteine to the conserved J-encoded phenylalanine. In an earlier analysis of 550 to 650 of the donors, sequences lacking an unambiguous match to a single V gene segment were excluded. In an earlier analysis of approximately 590 of the donors, V segments were called functional above 56.7% productive rearrangements and were called segregating when the between-donor standard deviation exceeded 5%. A statistical classification framework was built for diagnosing cytomegalovirus status from the catalog of TCR beta chain sequences. A later analysis assigned V and J genes by comparing TCR nucleotide sequences with IMGT/GENE-DB human TR gene sequences. In a later analysis, CDR3 sequences and most-parsimonious VDJ recombination scenarios were assigned using the TCRdist pipeline. In a later analysis, each TCR beta chain was defined by its CDR3 amino acid sequence together with its V-gene family, and reads lacking a unique V-gene family were excluded. As a way to deal with suspected cross-contamination and a sequencing artifact, a later analysis dropped hundreds of nucleotide sequences that were highly shared and had low generation probability. In a later analysis, a clonal expansion index was calculated for each public chain from normalized within-repertoire ranks of inferred template counts. In a later analysis, generation probabilities were computed with a VDJ recombination model fitted to out-of-frame rearrangements, and the resulting probabilities were checked against IGoR. In a later analysis, hypergeometric tests were used to score TCR-TCR, TCR-HLA and TCR-CMV co-occurrence, with a repertoire-size bias correction applied to TCR pairs. To estimate false discovery rates, a later analysis permuted the HLA or CMV assignments 20 times. A later analysis grouped co-occurring TCRs with DBSCAN, adding TCRdist sequence similarity when clustering within HLA-allele-positive subsets. Repertoires with fewer than 30,000 or more than 120,000 public chains, plus five repertoires with anomalous nucleotide sharing, were excluded from co-occurrence clustering. What TCRdb holds here is the immuneACCESS table cut down to in-frame rearrangements. Part of the clones is not present; checked against another copy, under half of the missing clones reflect an unresolved V gene, and the others are unexplained. Clonal size and the V and J genes are those of that table, whereas D and trimming came from the DNA. The sample table records 85,000 to 100,000 clones; approximately 81% of these occur just once. 3% to 4% of the sample rests with the top ten.

Compared with germline, V lacks 6 bases and J lacks 3 bases; bases without a gene match: 10. The cysteine opens and the phenylalanine closes a CDR3 of 15 amino acids. CDR3 DNA is the only sequence kept; it has 45 bases, read in frame from the first base. Taken from the germline V gene, the CDR1 and CDR2 loops are MNHNS and SASEGT. Rearrangement joined TRBV6-1 to TRBJ2-5, and 7 junction bases match TRBD1. The receptor was derived from a male donor in good health and CMV-seropositive. Input material: PBMCs. CDR3 loop: CASRADREGEETQYF. Here is the DNA: TGTGCCAGCAGGGCCGACAGGGAAGGCGAAGAGACCCAGTACTTC.